The entry that follows covers one T cell receptor (beta chain) sequence. The CDR3 covers 14 residues. V was cut by 3 bases and J by 4 bases, with 12 bases left in between. Germline CDR1 and CDR2: LNHDA and SQIVND (reference sequence). Both CD4+ and CD8+ T cells were negatively isolated, and TEMRA cells underwent FACS enrichment. The data were taken from a study of CD8 T cells in Susac syndrome. About 0.5 to 1 ug RNA was reverse transcribed with random hexamers. MiXCR, applied by TCRdb to the immunoSEQ multiplex PCR reads, yields one record per CDR3 protein. The top ten hold around 0.15% of the sample, which has about 140,000 distinct CDR3 sequences, 85% to 95% seen once.

Sample: CD4+ T cells from PBMCs. This clonotype was obtained from a human donor with Susac syndrome. The rearrangement uses TRBV19 and TRBJ1-1, with D unclear. The CDR3 nucleotides are TGTGCCAGTAGTATTGGTAAGGCAGCCACTGAAGCTTTCTTT. Translation gives CASSIGKAATEAFF.